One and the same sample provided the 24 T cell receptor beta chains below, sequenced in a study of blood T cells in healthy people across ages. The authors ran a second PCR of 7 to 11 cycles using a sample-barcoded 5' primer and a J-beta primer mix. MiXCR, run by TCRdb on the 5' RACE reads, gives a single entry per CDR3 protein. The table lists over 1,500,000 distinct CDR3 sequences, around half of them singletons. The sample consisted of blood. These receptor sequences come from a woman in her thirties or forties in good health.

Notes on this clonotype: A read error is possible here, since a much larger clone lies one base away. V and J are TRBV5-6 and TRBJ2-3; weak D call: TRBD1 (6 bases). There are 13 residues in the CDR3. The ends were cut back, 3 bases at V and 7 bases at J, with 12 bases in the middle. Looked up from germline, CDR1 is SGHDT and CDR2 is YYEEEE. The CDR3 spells CASSSYQGYTQYF. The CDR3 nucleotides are TGTGCCAGCAGCTCATACCAGGGGTATACGCAGTATTTT.

CDR3 region: CASSPQRGSEETQYF. The CDR3 DNA follows: TGTGCCAGCAGTCCACAACGTGGCAGCGAGGAGACCCAGTACTTC. The gene calls are TRBV28 and TRBJ2-5; D gene uncertain. Trimming took 5 bases from V and 5 from J, leaving 18 bases between them. There are 15 residues in the CDR3. Per the germline V gene, CDR1 is MDHEN and CDR2 is SYDVKM.

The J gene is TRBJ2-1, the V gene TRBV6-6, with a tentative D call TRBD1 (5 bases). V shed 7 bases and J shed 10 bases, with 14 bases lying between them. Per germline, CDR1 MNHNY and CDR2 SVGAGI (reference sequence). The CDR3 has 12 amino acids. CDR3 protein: CASTHRRQEQFF. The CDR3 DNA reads TGTGCCAGCACGCATAGGAGACAGGAGCAGTTCTTC.

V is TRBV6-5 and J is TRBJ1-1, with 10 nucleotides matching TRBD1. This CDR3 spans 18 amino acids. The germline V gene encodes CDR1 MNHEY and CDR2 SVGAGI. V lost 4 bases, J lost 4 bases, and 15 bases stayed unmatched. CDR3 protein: CASSSYPGQGLSGTEAFF. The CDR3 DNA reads TGTGCCAGCAGTTCCTACCCGGGACAGGGGCTGAGCGGCACTGAAGCTTTCTTT.

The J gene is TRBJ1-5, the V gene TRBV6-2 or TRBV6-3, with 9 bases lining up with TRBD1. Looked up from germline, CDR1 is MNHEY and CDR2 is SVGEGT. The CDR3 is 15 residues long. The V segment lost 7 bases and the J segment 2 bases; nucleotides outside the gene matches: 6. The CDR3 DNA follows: TGTGCCAGCACTCGGACAGGGGAAGGCAATCAGCCCCAGCATTTT. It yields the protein CASTRTGEGNQPQHF.

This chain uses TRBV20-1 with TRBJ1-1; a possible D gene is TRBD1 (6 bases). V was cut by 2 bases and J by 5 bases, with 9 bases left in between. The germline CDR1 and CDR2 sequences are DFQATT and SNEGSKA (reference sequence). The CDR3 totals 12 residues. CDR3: CSARRQGTEAFF. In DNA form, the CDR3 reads TGCAGTGCTAGAAGGCAGGGGACTGAAGCTTTCTTT.

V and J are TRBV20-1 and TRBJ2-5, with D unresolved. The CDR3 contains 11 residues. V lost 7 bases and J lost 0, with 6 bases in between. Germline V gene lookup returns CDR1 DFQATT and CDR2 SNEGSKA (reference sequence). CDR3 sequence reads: CSGRYQETQYF. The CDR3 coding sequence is TGCAGTGGCCGGTACCAAGAGACCCAGTACTTC.

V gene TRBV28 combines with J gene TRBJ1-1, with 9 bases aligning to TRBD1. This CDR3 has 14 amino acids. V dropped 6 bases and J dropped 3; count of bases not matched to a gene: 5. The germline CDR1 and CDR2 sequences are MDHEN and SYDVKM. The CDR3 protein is CASRRTGAYTEAFF. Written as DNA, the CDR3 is TGTGCCAGCAGGCGGACAGGGGCGTACACTGAAGCTTTCTTT.

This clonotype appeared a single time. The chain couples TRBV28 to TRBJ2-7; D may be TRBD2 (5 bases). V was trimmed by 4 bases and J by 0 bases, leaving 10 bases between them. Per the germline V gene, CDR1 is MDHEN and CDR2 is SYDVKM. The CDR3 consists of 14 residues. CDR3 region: CASSSNGISYEQYF. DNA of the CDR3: TGTGCCAGCAGTTCAAACGGGATCTCCTACGAGCAGTACTTC.

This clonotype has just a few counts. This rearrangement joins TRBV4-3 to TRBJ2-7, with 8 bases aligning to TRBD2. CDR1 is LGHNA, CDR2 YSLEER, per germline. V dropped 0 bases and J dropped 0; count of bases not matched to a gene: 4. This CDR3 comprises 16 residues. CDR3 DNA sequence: TGCGCCAGCAGCCAAGATACTACTAGCGGCTCCTACGAGCAGTACTTC. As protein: CASSQDTTSGSYEQYF.

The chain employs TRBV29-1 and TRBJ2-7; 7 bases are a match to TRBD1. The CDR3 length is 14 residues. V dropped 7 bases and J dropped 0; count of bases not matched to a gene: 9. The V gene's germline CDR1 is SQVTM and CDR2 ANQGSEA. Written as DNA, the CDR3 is TGCAGCGCCTTACGGGACAGTCGCTCCTACGAGCAGTACTTC. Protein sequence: CSALRDSRSYEQYF.

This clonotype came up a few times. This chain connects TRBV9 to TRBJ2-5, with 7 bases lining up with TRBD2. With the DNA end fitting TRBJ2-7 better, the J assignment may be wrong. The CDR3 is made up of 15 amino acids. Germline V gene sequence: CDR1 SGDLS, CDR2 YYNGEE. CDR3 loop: CASSVDPGGVDEQYF. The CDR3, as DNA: TGTGCCAGCAGCGTAGACCCTGGGGGGGTTGACGAGCAGTACTTC.

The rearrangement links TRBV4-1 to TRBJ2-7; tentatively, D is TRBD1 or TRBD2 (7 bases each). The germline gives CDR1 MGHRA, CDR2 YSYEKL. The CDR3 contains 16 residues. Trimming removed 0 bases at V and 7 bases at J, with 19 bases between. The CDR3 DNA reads TGCGCCAGCAGCCAAGAGGGAGGGGGCCCGGACAATGAGCAGTACTTC. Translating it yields CASSQEGGGPDNEQYF.

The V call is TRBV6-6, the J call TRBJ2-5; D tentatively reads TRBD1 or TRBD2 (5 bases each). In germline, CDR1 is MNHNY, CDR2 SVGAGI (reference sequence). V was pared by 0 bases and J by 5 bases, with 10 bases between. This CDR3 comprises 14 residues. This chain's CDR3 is CASSYSGTWETQYF. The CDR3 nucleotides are TGTGCCAGCAGTTACTCGGGGACCTGGGAGACCCAGTACTTC.

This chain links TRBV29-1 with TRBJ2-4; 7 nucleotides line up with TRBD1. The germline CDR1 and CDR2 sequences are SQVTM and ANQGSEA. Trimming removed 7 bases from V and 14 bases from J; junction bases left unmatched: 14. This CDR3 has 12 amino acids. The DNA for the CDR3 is TGCAGCGGTACAGGGGCTGGTTACGAGAAGTACTTC. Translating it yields CSGTGAGYEKYF.

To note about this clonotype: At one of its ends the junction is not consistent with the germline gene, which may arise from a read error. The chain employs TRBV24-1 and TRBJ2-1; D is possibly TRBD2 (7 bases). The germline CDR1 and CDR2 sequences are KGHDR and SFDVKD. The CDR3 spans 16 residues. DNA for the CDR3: TGTGCCACCAGTGAGGGGGGGCTACCTTCCTACAATGAGCGGTTCTTC. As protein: CATSEGGLPSYNERFF.

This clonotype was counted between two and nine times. CDR3 sequence: CASSKGGLQETQYF. DNA of the CDR3: TGTGCCAGCAGTAAGGGGGGTCTGCAAGAGACCCAGTACTTC. This sequence joins TRBV7-2 and TRBJ2-5, with D perhaps given as TRBD1 or TRBD2 (6 bases each). The CDR3 covers 14 residues. Trimming took 6 bases from V and 2 from J, leaving 13 bases between them. The germline CDR1 and CDR2 sequences are SGHTA and FQGNSA.

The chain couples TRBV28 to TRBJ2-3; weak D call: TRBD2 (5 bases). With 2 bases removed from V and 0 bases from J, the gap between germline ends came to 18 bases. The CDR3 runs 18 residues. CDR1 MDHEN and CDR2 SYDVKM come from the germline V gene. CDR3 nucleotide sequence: TGTGCCAGCAGTTTACCCCTAGGCGGCCGCGGGAGCACAGATACGCAGTATTTT. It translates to CASSLPLGGRGSTDTQYF.

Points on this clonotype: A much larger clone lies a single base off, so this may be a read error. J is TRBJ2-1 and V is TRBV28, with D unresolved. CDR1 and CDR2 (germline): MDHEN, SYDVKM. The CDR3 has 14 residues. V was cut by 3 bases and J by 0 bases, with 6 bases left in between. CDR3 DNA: TGTGCCAGCAGTTTTATAGGCTCCTACAATGAGCAGTTCTTC. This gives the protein CASSFIGSYNEQFF.

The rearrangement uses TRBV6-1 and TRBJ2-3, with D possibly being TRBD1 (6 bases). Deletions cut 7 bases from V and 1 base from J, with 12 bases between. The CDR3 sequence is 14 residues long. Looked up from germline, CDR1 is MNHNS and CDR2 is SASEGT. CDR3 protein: CASNGTPRTDTQYF. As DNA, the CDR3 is TGTGCCAGCAACGGGACACCACGCACAGATACGCAGTATTTT.

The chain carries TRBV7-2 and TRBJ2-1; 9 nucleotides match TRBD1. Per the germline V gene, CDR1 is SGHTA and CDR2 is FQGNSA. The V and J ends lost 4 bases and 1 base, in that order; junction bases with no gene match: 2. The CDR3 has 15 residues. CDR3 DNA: TGTGCCAGCAGCTGGGACAGGGAGTCCTACAATGAGCAGTTCTTC. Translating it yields CASSWDRESYNEQFF.

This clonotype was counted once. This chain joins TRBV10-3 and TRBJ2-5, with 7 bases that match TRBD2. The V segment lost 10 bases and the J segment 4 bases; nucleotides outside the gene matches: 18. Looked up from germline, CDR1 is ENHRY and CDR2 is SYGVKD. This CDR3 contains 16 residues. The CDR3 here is CATQPRLAQKGETQYF. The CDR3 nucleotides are TGTGCCACACAACCAAGACTAGCTCAAAAAGGAGAGACCCAGTACTTC.

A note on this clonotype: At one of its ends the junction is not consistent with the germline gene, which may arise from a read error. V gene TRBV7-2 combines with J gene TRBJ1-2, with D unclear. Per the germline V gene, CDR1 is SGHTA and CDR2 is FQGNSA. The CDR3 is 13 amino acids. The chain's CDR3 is CANSLNFNYGYTF. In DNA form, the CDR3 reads TGTGCCAACAGCCTTAACTTTAACTATGGCTACACCTTC.

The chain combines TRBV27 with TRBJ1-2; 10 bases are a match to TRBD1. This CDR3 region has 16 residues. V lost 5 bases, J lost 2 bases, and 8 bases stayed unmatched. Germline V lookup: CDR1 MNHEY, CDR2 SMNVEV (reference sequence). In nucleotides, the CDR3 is TGTGCCAGCAGTATGACGGGACAGGGGACGAACTATGGCTACACCTTC. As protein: CASSMTGQGTNYGYTF.